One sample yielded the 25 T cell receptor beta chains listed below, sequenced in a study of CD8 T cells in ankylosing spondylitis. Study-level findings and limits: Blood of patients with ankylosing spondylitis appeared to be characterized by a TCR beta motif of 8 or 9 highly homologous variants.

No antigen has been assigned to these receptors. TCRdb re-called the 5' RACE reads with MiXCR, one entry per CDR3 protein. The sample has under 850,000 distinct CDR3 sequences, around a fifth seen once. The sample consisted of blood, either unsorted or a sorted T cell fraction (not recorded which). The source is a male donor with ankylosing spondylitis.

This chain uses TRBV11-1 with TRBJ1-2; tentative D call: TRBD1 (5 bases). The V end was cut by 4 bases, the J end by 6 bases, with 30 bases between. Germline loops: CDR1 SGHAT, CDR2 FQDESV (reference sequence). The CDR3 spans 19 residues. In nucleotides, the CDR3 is TGTGCCAGCAGCTACTCCCAAGGACAATCTACCTTGATCCTCGATGGCTACACCTTC. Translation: CASSYSQGQSTLILDGYTF.

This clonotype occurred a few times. CDR3 coding DNA: TGCGCCAGCAGCTTTGCGCATGAGCAGTTCTTC. Its protein product is CASSFAHEQFF. V is TRBV5-1 and J is TRBJ2-1; D is uncertain. Deletions cut 2 bases from V and 8 bases from J, with 5 bases between. The CDR3 runs 11 residues. Per the germline V gene, CDR1 is SGHRS and CDR2 is YFSETQ.

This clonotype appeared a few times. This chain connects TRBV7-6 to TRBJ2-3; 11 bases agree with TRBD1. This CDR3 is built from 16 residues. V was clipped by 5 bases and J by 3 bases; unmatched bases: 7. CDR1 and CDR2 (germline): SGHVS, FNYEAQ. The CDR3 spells CASSHPRDRGTDTQYF. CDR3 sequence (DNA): TGTGCCAGCAGCCACCCCCGGGACAGGGGGACAGATACGCAGTATTTT.

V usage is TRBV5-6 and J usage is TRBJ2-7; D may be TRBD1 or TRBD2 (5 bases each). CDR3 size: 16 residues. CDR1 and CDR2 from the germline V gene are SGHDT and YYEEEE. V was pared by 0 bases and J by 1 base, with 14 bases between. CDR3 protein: CASSLGGGSGSYEQYF. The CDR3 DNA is TGTGCCAGCAGCTTGGGGGGCGGCTCGGGGTCCTACGAGCAGTACTTC.

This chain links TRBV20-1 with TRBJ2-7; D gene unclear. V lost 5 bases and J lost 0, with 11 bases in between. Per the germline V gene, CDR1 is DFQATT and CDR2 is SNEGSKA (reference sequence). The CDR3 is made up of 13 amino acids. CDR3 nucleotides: TGCAGTGCTTTCGGGCGTAACTCCTACGAGCAGTACTTC. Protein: CSAFGRNSYEQYF.

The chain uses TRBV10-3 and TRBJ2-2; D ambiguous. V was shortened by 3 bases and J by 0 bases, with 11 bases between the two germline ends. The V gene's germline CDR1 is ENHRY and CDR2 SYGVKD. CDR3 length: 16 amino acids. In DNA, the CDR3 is TGTGCCATCAGTGACACCGCTAGGGCGAACACCGGGGAGCTGTTTTTT. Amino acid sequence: CAISDTARANTGELFF.

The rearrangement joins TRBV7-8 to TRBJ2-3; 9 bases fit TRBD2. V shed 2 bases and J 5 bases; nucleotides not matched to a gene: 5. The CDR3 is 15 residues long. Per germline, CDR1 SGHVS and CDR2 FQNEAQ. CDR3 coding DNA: TGTGCCAGCAGCTTACTAGCGGGGCGGGGAGATACGCAGTATTTT. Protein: CASSLLAGRGDTQYF.

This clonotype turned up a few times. In DNA, the CDR3 is TGTGCCATCACAAGACAAGAGACCCAGTACTTC. Translating it yields CAITRQETQYF. The chain recombines TRBV12-3 or TRBV12-4 with TRBJ2-5; D is unresolved. This CDR3 is 11 amino acids long. With 10 bases removed from V and 2 bases from J, the gap between germline ends came to 8 bases.

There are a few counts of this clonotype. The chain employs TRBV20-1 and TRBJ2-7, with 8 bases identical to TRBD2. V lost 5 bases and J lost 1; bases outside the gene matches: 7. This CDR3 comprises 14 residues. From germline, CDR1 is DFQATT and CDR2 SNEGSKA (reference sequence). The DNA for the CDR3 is TGCAGTGCTGCCAGTAGCGGGGAGTCCTACGAGCAGTACTTC. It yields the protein CSAASSGESYEQYF.

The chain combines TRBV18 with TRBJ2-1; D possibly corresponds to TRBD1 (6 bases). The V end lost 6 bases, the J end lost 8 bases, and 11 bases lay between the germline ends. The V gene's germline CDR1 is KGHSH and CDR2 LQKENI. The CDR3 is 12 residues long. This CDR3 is CASSHREYEQFF. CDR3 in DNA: TGTGCCAGCTCTCACAGGGAGTATGAGCAGTTCTTC.

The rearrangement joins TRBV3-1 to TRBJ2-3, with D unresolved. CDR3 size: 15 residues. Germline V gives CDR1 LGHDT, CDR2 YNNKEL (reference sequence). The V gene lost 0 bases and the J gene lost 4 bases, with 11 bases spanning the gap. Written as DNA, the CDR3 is TGTGCCAGCAGCCAAGAGTGGCCACCCCCAGATACGCAGTATTTT. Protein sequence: CASSQEWPPPDTQYF.

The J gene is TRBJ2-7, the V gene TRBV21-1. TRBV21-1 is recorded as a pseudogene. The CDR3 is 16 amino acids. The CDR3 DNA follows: TGTGCCAGCAGCAAAAACGGCAGCTTGGGCTCCTACGAGCAGTACTTC. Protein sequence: CASSKNGSLGSYEQYF.

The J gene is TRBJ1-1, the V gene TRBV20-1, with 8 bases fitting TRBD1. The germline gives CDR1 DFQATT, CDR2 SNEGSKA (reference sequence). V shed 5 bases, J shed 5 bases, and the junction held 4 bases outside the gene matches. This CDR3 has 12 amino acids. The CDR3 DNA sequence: TGCAGTGCTTGGACAGGGAAAACTGAAGCTTTCTTT. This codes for CSAWTGKTEAFF.

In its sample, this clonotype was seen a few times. The CDR3 coding sequence is TGCGCCAGCAGCCAGCCCCCTAGTAGCACAGATACGCAGTATTTT. This encodes CASSQPPSSTDTQYF. The gene calls are TRBV4-1 and TRBJ2-3; D uncertain. From germline, CDR1 is MGHRA and CDR2 YSYEKL. Trimming left V 3 bases short and J 0 bases short, with 10 bases between. The CDR3 has 15 amino acids.

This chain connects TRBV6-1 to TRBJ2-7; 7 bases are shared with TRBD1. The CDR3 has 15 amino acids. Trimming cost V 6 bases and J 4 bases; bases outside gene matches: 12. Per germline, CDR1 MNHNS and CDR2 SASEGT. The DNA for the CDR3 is TGTGCCAGCAGCCCGACCTGGGGCAGGGGGTACGAGCAGTACTTC. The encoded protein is CASSPTWGRGYEQYF.

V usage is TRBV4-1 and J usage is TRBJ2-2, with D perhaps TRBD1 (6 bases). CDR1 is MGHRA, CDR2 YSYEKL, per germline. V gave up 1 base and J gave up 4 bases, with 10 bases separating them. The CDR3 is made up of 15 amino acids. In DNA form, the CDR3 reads TGCGCCAGCAGCCAAGTAACAGGGTCCACCGGGGAGCTGTTTTTT. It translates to CASSQVTGSTGELFF.

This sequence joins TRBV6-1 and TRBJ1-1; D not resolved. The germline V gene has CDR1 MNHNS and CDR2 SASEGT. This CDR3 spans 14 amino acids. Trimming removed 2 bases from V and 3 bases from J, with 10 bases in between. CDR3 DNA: TGTGCCAGCAGTGAATCTCGGTTCTACACTGAAGCTTTCTTT. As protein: CASSESRFYTEAFF.

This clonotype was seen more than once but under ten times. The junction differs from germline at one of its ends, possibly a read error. The CDR3 DNA is TGTACCAGCAGTTTTAGTAGAGTCCAGCGCGGAGCCGAAGAGACCCAGTACTTC. It specifies CTSSFSRVQRGAEETQYF. This rearrangement joins TRBV12-3 or TRBV12-4 to TRBJ2-5; D ambiguous. The CDR3 has 18 amino acids.

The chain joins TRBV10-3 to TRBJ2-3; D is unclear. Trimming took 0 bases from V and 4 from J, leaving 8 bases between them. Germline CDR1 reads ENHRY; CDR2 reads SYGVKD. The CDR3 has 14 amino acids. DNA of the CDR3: TGTGCCATCAGTGAGTCGAGGAGTCCAGATACGCAGTATTTT. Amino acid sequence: CAISESRSPDTQYF.

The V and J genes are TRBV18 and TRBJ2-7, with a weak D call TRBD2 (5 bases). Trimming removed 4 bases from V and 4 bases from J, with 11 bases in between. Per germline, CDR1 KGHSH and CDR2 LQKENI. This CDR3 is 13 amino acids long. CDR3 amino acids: CASSRETGYEQYF. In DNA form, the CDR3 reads TGTGCCAGCTCACGGGAAACGGGGTACGAGCAGTACTTC.

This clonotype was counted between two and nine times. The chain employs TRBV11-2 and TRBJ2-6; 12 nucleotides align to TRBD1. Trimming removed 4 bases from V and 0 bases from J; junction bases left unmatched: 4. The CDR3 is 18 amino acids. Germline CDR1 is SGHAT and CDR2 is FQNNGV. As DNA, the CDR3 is TGTGCCAGCAGCTCCGGGACAGGGGGCCTCTCTGGGGCCAACGTCCTGACTTTC. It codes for CASSSGTGGLSGANVLTF. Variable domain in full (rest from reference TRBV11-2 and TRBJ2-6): EAGVAQSPRYKIIEKRQSVAFWCNPISGHATLYWYQQILGQGPKLLIQFQNNGVVDDSQLPKDRFSAERLKGVDSTLKIQPAKLEDSAVYLCASSSGTGGLSGANVLTFGAGSRLTVL.

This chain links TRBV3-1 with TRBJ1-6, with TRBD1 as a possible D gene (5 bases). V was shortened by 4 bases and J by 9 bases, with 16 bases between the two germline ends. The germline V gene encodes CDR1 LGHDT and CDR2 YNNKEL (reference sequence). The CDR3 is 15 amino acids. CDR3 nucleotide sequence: TGTGCCAGCAGCCGAGGGACTTCCGTTAGTTCACCCCTCCACTTT. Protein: CASSRGTSVSSPLHF.

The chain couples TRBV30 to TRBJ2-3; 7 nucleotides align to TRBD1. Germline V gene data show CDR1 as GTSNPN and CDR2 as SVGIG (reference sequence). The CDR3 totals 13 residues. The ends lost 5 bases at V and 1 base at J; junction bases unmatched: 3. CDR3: CAWAQGRTDTQYF. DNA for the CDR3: TGTGCCTGGGCACAGGGGCGCACAGATACGCAGTATTTT.

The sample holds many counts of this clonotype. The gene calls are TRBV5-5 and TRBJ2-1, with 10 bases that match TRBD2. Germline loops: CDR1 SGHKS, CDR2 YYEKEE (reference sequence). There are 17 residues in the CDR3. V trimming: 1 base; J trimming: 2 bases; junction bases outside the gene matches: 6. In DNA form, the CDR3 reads TGTGCCAGCAGCTTGTCGTCTAGCGGGAGTGCCTACAATGAGCAGTTCTTC. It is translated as CASSLSSSGSAYNEQFF.

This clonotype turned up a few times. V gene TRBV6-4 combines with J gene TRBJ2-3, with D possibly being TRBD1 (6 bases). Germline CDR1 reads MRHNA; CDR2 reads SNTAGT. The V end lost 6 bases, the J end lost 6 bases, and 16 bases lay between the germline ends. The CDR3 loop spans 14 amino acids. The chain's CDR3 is CASSATGSADTQYF. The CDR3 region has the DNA TGTGCCAGCAGCGCCACAGGGTCGGCGGATACGCAGTATTTT.